The 26 T cell receptor beta chains in this list originate from one sample, sequenced in a study of T-cell reconstitution after alpha-beta-depleted transplantation in children. Unique molecular identifiers were used in preparing the TCRbeta library. TCRdb re-derived calls from the PCR reads in MiXCR, one entry per CDR3 protein. The repertoire holds about 420,000 distinct CDR3 sequences, with roughly 15% as singletons. The sequencing here drew on PBMCs, mostly from graft donor cells, taken 360 days after TCRalphabeta/CD19-depleted stem cell transplant. These receptors all come from a boy under two years old who had a stem cell transplant for Wiskott-Aldrich syndrome, so the T cells may come from the graft donor.

The V and J genes are TRBV6-1 and TRBJ1-1; D is unresolved. The CDR3 is made up of 14 amino acids. Germline V lookup: CDR1 MNHNS, CDR2 SASEGT. V shed 7 bases and J shed 0 bases, with 12 bases lying between them. CDR3: CASTQRGMNTEAFF. DNA for the CDR3: TGTGCCAGCACCCAACGTGGGATGAACACTGAAGCTTTCTTT.

The chain employs TRBV28 and TRBJ1-2; 9 bases map to TRBD1. The CDR3 runs to 17 residues. After removal of 3 bases from V and 4 bases from J, the junction contained 12 bases not matched to a gene. Germline-derived CDR1 and CDR2 are MDHEN and SYDVKM. As DNA, the CDR3 is TGTGCCAGCAGTTTTCCGGGACAGGGAATCCGACTCTATGGCTACACCTTC. Protein product: CASSFPGQGIRLYGYTF.

This clonotype showed up just a few times. The J gene is TRBJ2-1, the V gene TRBV5-1; D not certain. This CDR3 spans 13 amino acids. Looked up from germline, CDR1 is SGHRS and CDR2 is YFSETQ. V lost 1 base and J 5 bases, leaving 7 bases between the germline ends. The CDR3: CASSLTVNNEQFF. The CDR3 DNA reads TGCGCCAGCAGCTTGACGGTGAACAATGAGCAGTTCTTC. The full variable domain, rest sourced from reference TRBV5-1 and TRBJ2-1, is KAGVTQTPRYLIKTRGQQVTLSCSPISGHRSVSWYQQTPGQGLQFLFEYFSETQRNKGNFPGRFSGRQFSNSRSEMNVSTLELGDSALYLCASSLTVNNEQFFGPGTRLTVL.

The V call is TRBV5-1, the J call TRBJ2-1, with 7 bases fitting TRBD1. CDR1 is SGHRS and CDR2 is YFSETQ in the germline V gene. The V gene end was trimmed by 0 bases and the J gene end by 10 bases; junction bases not matched to a gene: 4. There are 13 residues in the CDR3. The CDR3 spells CASSLGAGGEQFF. In DNA, the CDR3 is TGCGCCAGCAGCTTGGGGGCAGGGGGAGAGCAGTTCTTC.

The chain carries TRBV24-1 and TRBJ2-6; D gene unclear. Looked up from germline, CDR1 is KGHDR and CDR2 is SFDVKD. Trimming took 1 base from V and 0 from J, leaving 6 bases between them. The CDR3 contains 16 residues. Here the CDR3 DNA reads TGTGCCACCAGTGATTTTACGAGCTCTGGGGCCAACGTCCTGACTTTC. Its translation: CATSDFTSSGANVLTF.

This clonotype was observed a handful of times. V usage is TRBV20-1 and J usage is TRBJ2-3, with 7 nucleotides matching TRBD1. Germline CDR1 and CDR2: DFQATT and SNEGSKA (reference sequence). The CDR3 loop spans 16 amino acids. V was pared by 3 bases and J by 2 bases, with 11 bases of the junction left unmatched. CDR3 amino acids: CSARNQTGWFTDTQYF. The CDR3 DNA reads as TGCAGTGCTAGGAACCAGACAGGGTGGTTCACAGATACGCAGTATTTT.

This clonotype was counted between two and nine times. V and J are TRBV6-2 or TRBV6-3 and TRBJ2-1; 11 positions agree with TRBD2. V shed 6 bases, J shed 6 bases, and the junction held 7 bases outside the gene matches. The CDR3 extends over 15 amino acids. The germline gives CDR1 MNHEY, CDR2 SVGEGT. This CDR3 is CASSLLAGEGNEQFF. In DNA, the CDR3 is TGTGCCAGCAGCTTACTAGCGGGAGAGGGCAATGAGCAGTTCTTC.

The chain is built from TRBV10-3 and TRBJ2-5; D is ambiguous. The CDR3 spans 12 residues. The V and J ends lost 3 bases and 1 base respectively, with 3 bases between them. Germline V gene sequence: CDR1 ENHRY, CDR2 SYGVKD. CDR3: CAISDIQETQYF. The CDR3 coding sequence is TGTGCCATCAGTGATATCCAAGAGACCCAGTACTTC.

This clonotype showed up just a few times. The chain couples TRBV12-3 or TRBV12-4 to TRBJ2-5; D might be TRBD2 (5 bases). The CDR3 extends over 14 amino acids. V was pared by 5 bases and J by 2 bases, with 12 bases between. The CDR3 protein is CASSRSGNQETQYF. Here the CDR3 DNA reads TGTGCCAGCAGTCGATCCGGGAATCAAGAGACCCAGTACTTC.

The chain is built from TRBV11-2 and TRBJ2-2; tentatively, D is TRBD1 or TRBD2 (5 bases each). Trimming removed 2 bases at V and 4 bases at J, with 14 bases between. This CDR3 contains 16 residues. The germline CDR1 and CDR2 sequences are SGHAT and FQNNGV. CDR3 sequence: CASSLKPGTLTGELFF. CDR3 nucleotides: TGTGCCAGCAGCTTAAAGCCCGGGACCCTCACCGGGGAGCTGTTTTTT. The full variable domain, rest sourced from reference TRBV11-2 and TRBJ2-2, is EAGVAQSPRYKIIEKRQSVAFWCNPISGHATLYWYQQILGQGPKLLIQFQNNGVVDDSQLPKDRFSAERLKGVDSTLKIQPAKLEDSAVYLCASSLKPGTLTGELFFGEGSRLTVL.

At least ten counts were recorded for this clonotype. The rearrangement joins TRBV7-8 to TRBJ1-5; D is unresolved. V dropped 5 bases and J dropped 3 bases, with 11 bases sitting between them. The CDR3 loop spans 14 amino acids. Per germline, CDR1 SGHVS and CDR2 FQNEAQ. The chain's CDR3 is CASSRRKTNQPQHF. The CDR3 coding sequence is TGTGCCAGCAGCCGACGCAAGACCAATCAGCCCCAGCATTTT.

There are a few counts of this clonotype. The CDR3 reads CASSLRGTSGTMDIQYF. CDR3 sequence (DNA): TGCGCCAGCAGCTTAAGGGGGACTAGCGGGACCATGGACATTCAGTACTTC. The genes are TRBV5-1 and TRBJ2-4; 13 nucleotides align to TRBD2. The trim removed 2 bases at V and 8 bases at J, leaving 10 bases unmatched. The CDR3 is made up of 17 amino acids. CDR1 and CDR2 from the germline V gene are SGHRS and YFSETQ.

The V call is TRBV24-1, the J call TRBJ2-2, with TRBD2 identical over 13 bases. The length of the CDR3 is 16 residues. Germline assignment: CDR1 KGHDR and CDR2 SFDVKD. V was pared by 6 bases and J by 4 bases, with 4 bases of the junction left unmatched. CDR3 bases: TGTGCCACCAGTCGTGGACTAGCGGGAGTCACCGGGGAGCTGTTTTTT. This sequence encodes CATSRGLAGVTGELFF.

This clonotype was detected only a few times. CDR3 sequence (DNA): TGTGCCAGCGTTGGCCCTAGGGAGGCCCGAGGCACCGGGGAGCTGTTTTTT. It specifies CASVGPREARGTGELFF. The chain joins TRBV12-3 or TRBV12-4 to TRBJ2-2; D possibly corresponds to TRBD2 (6 bases). V lost 8 bases and J lost 4, with 23 bases in between. This CDR3 contains 17 residues.

This clonotype was observed a few times. V gene TRBV11-2 combines with J gene TRBJ2-3; D is possibly TRBD1 (5 bases). The length of the CDR3 is 15 residues. Trimming shortened V by 4 bases and J by 1 base, and 12 bases separated the two germline ends. In germline, CDR1 is SGHAT, CDR2 FQNNGV. CDR3 coding DNA: TGTGCCAGCAGCTCCCTAGGGGTTGGCACAGATACGCAGTATTTT. This sequence encodes CASSSLGVGTDTQYF.

In its sample, this clonotype was seen a few times. The chain carries TRBV29-1 and TRBJ2-7; the match to TRBD2 covers 8 bases. The CDR3 has 15 amino acids. The V segment lost 1 base and the J segment 3 bases; nucleotides outside the gene matches: 8. Germline CDR1 SQVTM, CDR2 ANQGSEA. In nucleotides, the CDR3 is TGCAGCGTTGAAGGGGGTAGCGGGACTGACTACGAGCAGTACTTC. Residues: CSVEGGSGTDYEQYF.

This clonotype has only a few counts. The V call is TRBV30, the J call TRBJ2-1; D is unresolved. Deletions cut 0 bases from V and 8 bases from J, with 17 bases between. Germline-derived CDR1 and CDR2 are GTSNPN and SVGIG (reference sequence). CDR3 size: 15 residues. The CDR3 loop is CAWSVVGVTDDEQFF. In DNA form, the CDR3 reads TGTGCCTGGAGTGTAGTCGGTGTCACTGATGATGAGCAGTTCTTC. The full variable domain, its missing parts supplied by reference TRBV30 and TRBJ2-1, is SQTIHQWPATLVQPVGSPLSLECTVEGTSNPNLYWYRQAAGRGLQLLFYSVGIGQISSEVPQNLSASRPQDRQFILSSKKLLLSDSGFYLCAWSVVGVTDDEQFFGPGTRLTVL.

In this sample, this clonotype turned up a few times. CDR3 loop: CASSQDWSSGGLGLGEQFF. In nucleotides, the CDR3 is TGTGCCAGCAGCCAAGATTGGTCTAGCGGGGGTCTGGGCCTGGGTGAGCAGTTCTTC. V is TRBV3-1 and J is TRBJ2-1; 10 nucleotides agree with TRBD2. J was trimmed by 9 bases and V by 0 bases; bases with no gene match: 17. Germline CDR1 LGHDT, CDR2 YNNKEL (reference sequence). There are 19 residues in the CDR3.

The chain joins TRBV20-1 to TRBJ2-5; no firm D call. The V end lost 2 bases, the J end lost 2 bases, and 15 bases lay between the germline ends. The CDR3 runs 15 residues. Germline values: CDR1 DFQATT, CDR2 SNEGSKA (reference sequence). The CDR3 DNA reads TGCAGTGCTAGACCCCCGACGGTCCGACAAGAGACCCAGTACTTC. Encoded protein: CSARPPTVRQETQYF.

The chain joins TRBV12-5 to TRBJ2-1; 8 bases are shared with TRBD1. CDR1 and CDR2 (germline): LGHNT, FRNRAP. CDR3 length: 17 amino acids. V gave up 0 bases and J gave up 2 bases; unmatched junction bases: 6. CDR3 sequence reads: CASGLVDVRGPYNEQFF. The CDR3 nucleotides read TGTGCTAGTGGTTTGGTAGATGTCAGGGGGCCCTACAATGAGCAGTTCTTC.

This clonotype was detected many times. CDR3 in amino acids: CASSLAGKVETQYF. CDR3 bases: TGTGCCAGCAGCCTAGCGGGGAAGGTTGAGACCCAGTACTTC. The rearrangement joins TRBV12-3 or TRBV12-4 to TRBJ2-5, with 9 nucleotides matching TRBD2. The trim removed 6 bases at V and 5 bases at J, leaving 7 bases unmatched. The CDR3 sequence is 14 residues long.

The table lists this clonotype with a few counts. The V and J genes are TRBV11-2 and TRBJ2-5, with a weak D call TRBD1 (6 bases). Germline lookup yields CDR1 SGHAT and CDR2 FQNNGV. The CDR3 is made up of 14 amino acids. V shed 3 bases and J shed 5 bases, with 13 bases lying between them. In DNA form, the CDR3 reads TGTGCCAGCAGCTTGCGACAGGCTGGGGAGACCCAGTACTTC. It yields the protein CASSLRQAGETQYF.

This sequence joins TRBV2 and TRBJ1-1, with 7 bases lining up with TRBD1. Germline-derived CDR1 and CDR2 are SNHLY and FYNNEI. The length of the CDR3 is 13 residues. V was clipped by 5 bases and J by 4 bases; unmatched bases: 4. The DNA of the CDR3 is TGTGCCAGCAGTAAGACAGGGTTCACTGAAGCTTTCTTT. Its protein product is CASSKTGFTEAFF.

This clonotype was observed a few times. The chain links TRBV29-1 to TRBJ2-3, with D possibly matching TRBD2 (6 bases). The length of the CDR3 is 16 residues. Germline CDR1 reads SQVTM; CDR2 reads ANQGSEA. V shed 0 bases and J shed 2 bases, with 15 bases lying between them. The CDR3 nucleotides read TGCAGCGTTGAAGATGTATCCGGAGGGGCCACAGATACGCAGTATTTT. Residues: CSVEDVSGGATDTQYF.

CDR3 nucleotides: TGCAGTGCTAAACGACTAGCGGGAGGCGAGCAGTACTTC. The encoded protein is CSAKRLAGGEQYF. J is TRBJ2-7 and V is TRBV20-1; 13 bases map to TRBD2. The CDR3 covers 13 residues. V was clipped by 4 bases and J by 6 bases; unmatched bases: 3. In germline, CDR1 is DFQATT, CDR2 SNEGSKA (reference sequence).

Only a few counts were recorded for this clonotype. The chain carries TRBV15 and TRBJ2-2; D is possibly TRBD1 or TRBD2 (7 bases each). With 0 bases removed from V and 7 bases from J, the gap between germline ends came to 15 bases. CDR1 is LNHNV and CDR2 is YYDKDF in the germline V gene (reference sequence). The CDR3 has 16 residues. CDR3 amino acids: CATSRDSGGAGGELFF. CDR3 in DNA: TGTGCCACCAGCAGAGATTCAGGGGGGGCTGGCGGGGAGCTGTTTTTT.